This TCR beta chain comes out of a study of CD8+CD57+ T cells in acquired aplastic anemia. Study at large: The mean DNA yield obtained from sorted CD4+ and CD8+ cells came to about 3.2 ug.

V lost 5 bases, J lost 4 bases, and 9 bases stayed unmatched. CDR3 length: 16 amino acids. In germline, CDR1 is LNHDA, CDR2 SQIVND (reference sequence). Genomic DNA, serving as template, underwent TCR beta VDJ and CDR3 profiling. From the reads, TCRdb called clonotypes with MiXCR, one entry per CDR3 protein. The table lists 90,000 to 130,000 distinct CDR3 sequences, about half of them singletons, with 30% to 40% in the top ten. What was sequenced was sorted CD4+, CD8+, or CD8+CD57+ T cells (not recorded which) from PBMCs. This chain links TRBV19 with TRBJ1-2, with 11 bases matching TRBD1. The sequence was collected from a human donor in good health, serving as a control. DNA of the CDR3: TGTGCCAGTAGTTACAAGCGGACAGGGGGCGGCTATGGCTACACCTTC. Translating gives CASSYKRTGGGYGYTF.